A few counts support the clone carrying this T cell receptor (beta chain). Its target is unknown. The sample comes from a study of identical twins. Findings and caveats of the study: Partial confounding of zero-insertion analyses by invariant MAIT and iNKT cells was possible.

CDR1 and CDR2 (germline): MNHNS, SASEGT. Trimming took off 8 bases at V and 4 bases at J, with 12 bases between the two ends. The CDR3 loop spans 13 amino acids. Template switching added a universal primer binding site, and final cDNA carried unique molecular identifiers. TCRdb re-called the 5' RACE reads through MiXCR, storing one row per CDR3 protein. Of roughly 230,000 distinct CDR3 sequences listed, about 8.9% were seen once; the top ten hold approximately 3%. The sample also formed part of further work on yellow fever vaccine responses in identical twins.

The sequence was obtained from a woman between 18 and 29 years old in good health. The sequenced sample consisted of CD8+ T cells sorted from blood. V and J are TRBV6-1 and TRBJ2-1; D remains unclear. The CDR3 loop is CASPGPGYNEQFF. The CDR3 DNA sequence: TGTGCCAGCCCCGGTCCTGGGTACAATGAGCAGTTCTTC.